This TCR beta chain came from a study of Ad26.COV2.S vaccination and SARS-CoV-2 variants. Across the whole study: The trial was COV1001 and the donor's arm was Ad26.COV2.S. The vaccine Ad26.COV2.S was put into the muscle once, or twice with 56 days between. General study points: Spike-specific TCR breadth ran higher among vaccine recipients than placebo recipients.

Measured with immunoSEQ multiplex PCR; TCRdb has only the in-frame clones, and not every one. The sample carries 350,000 to 500,000 clones, roughly 89% recorded once. As to this clone: Its antigen is still unknown.

The V gene end was trimmed by 0 bases and the J gene end by 3 bases; junction bases not matched to a gene: 10. The CDR3 totals 19 residues. The germline gives CDR1 LNHNV, CDR2 YYDKDF (reference sequence). Treatment: over 15 received Ad26.COV2.S at low or high dose, single or two shots; several received placebo; per-sample allocation not given. Specimen acquisition occurred on day 63 following the initial vaccine or placebo injection. Recruitment in Boston yielded a donor of adult age, 18-55 years. The TCR was taken from a person aged 18 to 65 who received the Ad26.COV2.S COVID-19 vaccine or a placebo. This sample comprised peripheral blood, obtained in a trial of Ad26.COV2.S vaccine versus placebo. V gene TRBV15 combines with J gene TRBJ2-6; TRBD1 matches at 8 bases. The CDR3 protein is CATSRDTWDRTYGANVLTF. As DNA, the CDR3 is TGTGCCACCAGCAGAGACACCTGGGACAGGACCTATGGGGCCAACGTCCTGACTTTC.